What follows are 28 T cell receptor beta chains derived from one specimen sequenced in a study of long-term antiretroviral therapy in people with HIV (dated by TCRdb to 2022 to 2024). The immunoSEQ hsTCRB v3.0 assay was used at survey level resolution to sequence the TRB variable region. TCRdb re-hosts the immuneACCESS table, in-frame sequences only. Its copies lack some clones; in the studies checked, an unresolved V gene accounts for under half of them, and the cause for the rest is not known. Here the sample has over 30,000 clones; 65% to 85% occur a single time. Roughly 3.5% of the sample lies in the top ten. This specimen was unsorted PBMCs, taken 3 years after starting antiretroviral therapy. These receptors came from a man aged 45-65 years with HIV.

This clone was picked up one time. This chain uses TRBV13 with TRBJ1-3; D possibly corresponds to TRBD1 (6 bases). CDR1 is PRHDT, CDR2 FYEKMQ, per germline (reference sequence). This CDR3 has 16 residues. The V gene lost 8 bases and the J gene lost 2 bases, with 19 bases spanning the gap. CDR3 in amino acids: CASCPSGTYTGNTIYF. The CDR3 DNA reads as TGTGCCAGCTGTCCGTCCGGGACATATACTGGAAACACCATATATTTT.

This clone was observed a few times. The chain combines TRBV9 with TRBJ2-7, with TRBD1 matching 9 bases. CDR1 and CDR2 (germline): SGDLS, YYNGEE. CDR3 length: 14 residues. After removal of 2 bases from V and 3 bases from J, the junction contained 3 bases not matched to a gene. The DNA for the CDR3 is TGTGCCAGCAGCGTCTCGGGACAGGGCTACGAGCAGTACTTC. Translation: CASSVSGQGYEQYF.

V usage is TRBV19 and J usage is TRBJ1-1, with 9 bases matching TRBD1. V shed 5 bases, J shed 7 bases, and the junction held 5 bases outside the gene matches. The CDR3 consists of 13 residues. The germline CDR1 and CDR2 sequences are LNHDA and SQIVND (reference sequence). The CDR3 DNA follows: TGTGCCAGTAGTCCCGGGACAGGGTTTGAAGCTTTCTTT. Translating it yields CASSPGTGFEAFF.

This sequence joins TRBV4-1 and TRBJ1-1; 10 nucleotides match TRBD1. The V gene end was trimmed by 1 base and the J gene end by 7 bases; junction bases not matched to a gene: 9. Germline V lookup: CDR1 MGHRA, CDR2 YSYEKL. There are 16 residues in the CDR3. The CDR3 DNA sequence: TGCGCCAGCAGCCAAGTTCTTGGACAGGGGGACCGTGAAGCTTTCTTT. Translated, it gives CASSQVLGQGDREAFF.

This clone was counted only a few times. This chain links TRBV18 with TRBJ1-2; TRBD1 matches at 7 bases. Germline V CDR1 and CDR2: KGHSH, LQKENI. With 3 bases clipped from V and 2 bases from J, the junction kept 0 bases outside the gene matches. This CDR3 comprises 13 residues. The CDR3 is CASSPGQNYGYTF. CDR3 nucleotides: TGTGCCAGCTCACCGGGACAGAACTATGGCTACACCTTC.

This clone was observed a single time. The gene calls are TRBV29-1 and TRBJ2-5, with D maybe TRBD2 (5 bases). Trimming pared 4 bases from V and 4 bases from J, leaving 16 bases between. Per germline, CDR1 SQVTM and CDR2 ANQGSEA. This CDR3 contains 14 residues. The CDR3 nucleotides are TGCAGCGTTGCCCCGGAGGCCTTACGAGAGACCCAGTACTTC. Protein product: CSVAPEALRETQYF.

This clone has a handful of counts. The CDR3 sequence: CASSVPGTGNGYTF. The DNA of the CDR3 is TGTGCCAGCAGCGTCCCCGGGACAGGGAACGGCTACACCTTC. This rearrangement joins TRBV4-2 to TRBJ1-2; 9 bases match TRBD1. The CDR3 extends over 14 amino acids. V shed 5 bases and J 8 bases; nucleotides not matched to a gene: 9. CDR1 LGHNA and CDR2 YNFKEQ come from the germline V gene.

The genes are TRBV2 and TRBJ1-5; no firm D call. V was pared by 2 bases and J by 0 bases, with 14 bases between. In germline, CDR1 is SNHLY, CDR2 FYNNEI. The CDR3 sequence is 17 residues long. CDR3 sequence reads: CASSEWRGSDSNQPQHF. The CDR3 DNA is TGTGCCAGCAGTGAATGGCGAGGGTCGGATAGCAATCAGCCCCAGCATTTT.

The chain employs TRBV9 and TRBJ1-6; D is unclear. This CDR3 spans 14 amino acids. The V end was cut by 0 bases, the J end by 5 bases, with 6 bases between. Germline-derived CDR1 and CDR2 are SGDLS and YYNGEE. The CDR3 region is CASSVAGNNSPLHF. The DNA for the CDR3 is TGTGCCAGCAGCGTAGCCGGCAATAATTCACCCCTCCACTTT.

The chain links TRBV29-1 to TRBJ1-2; D gene ambiguous. V lost 3 bases and J 12 bases, leaving 11 bases between the germline ends. From germline, CDR1 is SQVTM and CDR2 ANQGSEA. The CDR3 covers 10 residues. The CDR3 DNA is TGCAGCGTTGACGGCCACAGCGACACCTTC. Protein product: CSVDGHSDTF. Full variable domain (rest looked up from reference TRBV29-1 and TRBJ1-2): SAVISQKPSRDICQRGTSLTIQCQVDSQVTMMFWYRQQPGQSLTLIATANQGSEATYESGFVIDKFPISRPNLTFSTLTVSNMSPEDSSIYLCSVDGHSDTFGSGTRLTVV.

The gene calls are TRBV28 and TRBJ2-1; 13 nucleotides match TRBD2. The germline V gene has CDR1 MDHEN and CDR2 SYDVKM. The CDR3 sequence is 15 residues long. Losses at the gene ends were 7 bases for V and 6 bases for J; bases not matched to a gene: 6. The CDR3 reads CASITSGRVINEQFF. Here the CDR3 DNA reads TGTGCCAGCATCACTAGCGGGAGGGTTATCAATGAGCAGTTCTTC.

This clone is medium-sized (0.01 to 0.1%) within its sample. This sequence joins TRBV5-4 and TRBJ2-4; D unresolved. In germline, CDR1 is SGHNT, CDR2 YYREEE (reference sequence). The CDR3 runs to 13 residues. V was pared by 0 bases and J by 4 bases, with 5 bases between. The CDR3 DNA reads TGTGCCAGCAGCTTGGCCCAGAAAAACATTCAGTACTTC. Translating gives CASSLAQKNIQYF. The full variable domain, in which reference TRBV5-4 and TRBJ2-4 provide the parts outside the CDR3, is ETGVTQSPTHLIKTRGQQVTLRCSSQSGHNTVSWYQQALGQGPQFIFQYYREEENGRGNFPPRFSGLQFPNYSSELNVNALELDDSALYLCASSLAQKNIQYFGAGTRLSVL.

J is TRBJ2-7 and V is TRBV6-6; 9 bases align to TRBD1. CDR1 is MNHNY and CDR2 is SVGAGI in the germline V gene (reference sequence). The CDR3 length is 15 residues. Germline trimming cut 7 bases from V and 2 bases from J; bases unmatched to any gene: 9. The CDR3 here is CASTSSGTGPYEQYF. DNA of the CDR3: TGTGCCAGCACTTCCTCCGGGACAGGGCCCTACGAGCAGTACTTC.

The V call is TRBV28, the J call TRBJ2-1, with D unresolved. CDR3 length: 17 amino acids. Germline V gene data show CDR1 as MDHEN and CDR2 as SYDVKM. Trimming stripped 4 bases from V and 5 bases from J, with 21 bases between. CDR3 sequence (DNA): TGTGCCAGCAGTTCGTACCTCGGACCCGCTACCAACAATGAGCAGTTCTTC. Protein sequence: CASSSYLGPATNNEQFF.

The chain uses TRBV5-1 and TRBJ2-3; TRBD2 matches 13 bases. CDR3 size: 16 residues. Germline values: CDR1 SGHRS, CDR2 YFSETQ. After removal of 3 bases from V and 4 bases from J, the junction contained 5 bases not matched to a gene. CDR3 in DNA: TGCGCCAGCAGCTGGACTAGCGGGAGTAAGGCAGATACGCAGTATTTT. This sequence encodes CASSWTSGSKADTQYF. The complete variable domain, with remaining parts taken from reference TRBV5-1 and TRBJ2-3, reads KAGVTQTPRYLIKTRGQQVTLSCSPISGHRSVSWYQQTPGQGLQFLFEYFSETQRNKGNFPGRFSGRQFSNSRSEMNVSTLELGDSALYLCASSWTSGSKADTQYFGPGTRLTVL.

The rearrangement joins TRBV27 to TRBJ1-1; D may be TRBD1 (6 bases). There are 14 residues in the CDR3. Trimming shortened V by 7 bases and J by 4 bases, and 16 bases separated the two germline ends. Germline lookup yields CDR1 MNHEY and CDR2 SMNVEV (reference sequence). The CDR3 region is CASNLQGATTEAFF. CDR3 bases: TGTGCCAGCAACCTACAGGGTGCAACCACTGAAGCTTTCTTT.

The chain carries TRBV15 and TRBJ2-5; 11 positions agree with TRBD2. The CDR3 covers 16 residues. V was clipped by 3 bases and J by 2 bases; unmatched bases: 5. Germline values: CDR1 LNHNV, CDR2 YYDKDF (reference sequence). CDR3 DNA: TGTGCCACCAGCAGGCCGGGACTAGCGGATCAAGAGACCCAGTACTTC. Encoded protein: CATSRPGLADQETQYF.

V usage is TRBV5-4 and J usage is TRBJ2-7; 10 bases align to TRBD2. Germline values: CDR1 SGHNT, CDR2 YYREEE (reference sequence). There are 13 residues in the CDR3. J lost 5 bases, V lost 4 bases, and 3 bases had no gene match. CDR3: CASSPLAGDEQYF. As DNA, the CDR3 is TGTGCCAGCAGCCCCCTAGCGGGAGACGAGCAGTACTTC. The full variable domain, its missing parts supplied by reference TRBV5-4 and TRBJ2-7, is ETGVTQSPTHLIKTRGQQVTLRCSSQSGHNTVSWYQQALGQGPQFIFQYYREEENGRGNFPPRFSGLQFPNYSSELNVNALELDDSALYLCASSPLAGDEQYFGPGTRLTVT.

This clone was counted only a few times. The chain recombines TRBV19 with TRBJ1-3; no reliable D call. The CDR3 has 13 amino acids. Between the trimmed V and J ends, which lost 2 bases and 2 bases, there was a span of 4 bases. Germline V gene data show CDR1 as LNHDA and CDR2 as SQIVND (reference sequence). Here the CDR3 DNA reads TGTGCCAGTAGTATAAGGACTGGAAACACCATATATTTT. This encodes CASSIRTGNTIYF. Looking up the rest from reference TRBV19 and TRBJ1-3 gives the full variable domain: DGGITQSPKYLFRKEGQNVTLSCEQNLNHDAMYWYRQDPGQGLRLIYYSQIVNDFQKGDIAEGYSVSREKKESFPLTVTSAQKNPTAFYLCASSIRTGNTIYFGEGSWLTVV.

The rearrangement links TRBV28 to TRBJ2-6; TRBD1 is a possible D gene (5 bases). Germline assignment: CDR1 MDHEN and CDR2 SYDVKM. This CDR3 comprises 15 residues. V was cut by 3 bases and J by 4 bases, with 10 bases left in between. CDR3 protein: CASSLAGPGANVLTF. CDR3 bases: TGTGCCAGCAGTTTGGCAGGGCCCGGGGCCAACGTCCTGACTTTC. Variable domain in full (rest from reference TRBV28 and TRBJ2-6): DVKVTQSSRYLVKRTGEKVFLECVQDMDHENMFWYRQDPGLGLRLIYFSYDVKMKEKGDIPEGYSVSREKKERFSLILESASTNQTSMYLCASSLAGPGANVLTFGAGSRLTVL.

This sequence joins TRBV7-2 and TRBJ2-5; unclear D gene. V dropped 5 bases and J dropped 5 bases, with 9 bases sitting between them. From germline, CDR1 is SGHTA and CDR2 FQGNSA. CDR3 length equals 12 residues. CDR3 protein: CASSPYSETQYF. The CDR3 DNA follows: TGTGCCAGCAGCCCGTACAGTGAGACCCAGTACTTC.

V usage is TRBV6-8 and J usage is TRBJ2-7; D may be TRBD2 (6 bases). With 4 bases removed from V and 5 bases from J, the gap between germline ends came to 18 bases. The germline V gene has CDR1 MNHGY and CDR2 SAAAGT. The length of the CDR3 is 15 residues. CDR3 sequence (DNA): TGTGCCAGCAGTTGCAGAATAGCTGGAGGGGACGAGCAGTACTTC. Encoded protein: CASSCRIAGGDEQYF.

This clone has just a few counts. The genes are TRBV6-1 and TRBJ1-6, with no clear D. The CDR3 is 19 amino acids. Trimming stripped 3 bases from V and 0 bases from J, with 18 bases between. CDR1 and CDR2 (germline): MNHNS, SASEGT. CDR3 coding DNA: TGTGCCAGCAGTGACATCCCCGGACGGTTAAGCTCCTATAATTCACCCCTCCACTTT. It yields the protein CASSDIPGRLSSYNSPLHF.

The rearrangement uses TRBV6-6 and TRBJ2-3; the D gene is possibly TRBD1 (5 bases). CDR1 is MNHNY and CDR2 is SVGAGI in the germline V gene (reference sequence). The CDR3 is 13 amino acids. Trimming took 9 bases from V and 1 from J, leaving 11 bases between them. This CDR3 is CASWGQGTDTQYF. CDR3 DNA sequence: TGTGCCAGTTGGGGCCAAGGCACAGATACGCAGTATTTT.

The rearrangement links TRBV6-6 to TRBJ1-2; tentatively, D is TRBD1 (5 bases). There are 13 residues in the CDR3. Germline V gives CDR1 MNHNY, CDR2 SVGAGI (reference sequence). V was clipped by 6 bases and J by 2 bases, with 10 bases between them. DNA for the CDR3: TGTGCCAGCAGCATCGACAGAAACTATGGCTACACCTTC. Translating gives CASSIDRNYGYTF.

This clone was detected a few times. This rearrangement joins TRBV18 to TRBJ2-7; maybe TRBD2 (5 bases). Germline lookup yields CDR1 KGHSH and CDR2 LQKENI. There are 14 residues in the CDR3. Trimming stripped 3 bases from V and 5 bases from J, with 14 bases between. Written as DNA, the CDR3 is TGTGCCAGCTCACCCGGGATACCCGTGAACGAGCAGTACTTC. It yields the protein CASSPGIPVNEQYF.

CDR3 in DNA: TGTGCCAGCAGTGAAGAATATACGCAGTATTTT. It translates to CASSEEYTQYF. V usage is TRBV2 and J usage is TRBJ2-3; D gene ambiguous. Trimming stripped 1 base from V and 7 bases from J, with 3 bases between. Germline CDR1 SNHLY, CDR2 FYNNEI. The CDR3 runs 11 residues.

The chain couples TRBV27 to TRBJ2-7; D perhaps matches TRBD2 (6 bases). V shed 6 bases and J shed 5 bases, with 14 bases lying between them. The germline V gene encodes CDR1 MNHEY and CDR2 SMNVEV (reference sequence). The CDR3 is made up of 13 amino acids. The CDR3 reads CASRPGTLDEQYF. The CDR3 DNA reads TGTGCCAGCAGACCCGGGACTTTGGACGAGCAGTACTTC.